This TCR beta chain was profiled in a study of blood T cells in healthy people across ages. The second PCR ran about 6 to 11 cycles with a sample-barcoded 5' primer and J-beta primers. TCRdb passed the 5' RACE reads through MiXCR, listing each CDR3 protein once. The sample includes approximately 810,000 distinct CDR3 sequences, around 36% of them seen just once. Each donor had about 9.6 milliliters of peripheral blood drawn. Extractions gave at least 5.5 micrograms of total RNA per sample. This clonotype was recorded a few times. Germline V lookup: CDR1 SGHVS, CDR2 FNYEAQ. The CDR3 runs 14 residues. V was clipped by 5 bases and J by 2 bases; unmatched bases: 6.

The clonotype originates from a young man in good health. The chain links TRBV7-6 to TRBJ2-7, with 7 bases lining up with TRBD2. The sample consisted of blood. The CDR3 region is CASSPAGPTYEQYF. CDR3 DNA sequence: TGTGCCAGCAGCCCAGCGGGGCCTACCTACGAGCAGTACTTC.